What follows are 30 T cell receptor beta chains derived from one specimen sequenced in a study of cytomegalovirus exposure and HLA in healthy donors. The PCR made use of 60 Vbeta and 13 Jbeta primers. Here immunoSEQ multiplex PCR was the method, and the copy in TCRdb shows in-frame clones only, minus some. The data hold 210,000 or so clones, with over 70% observed a single time. The sample comprised PBMCs. The receptors were gathered from a boy younger than 10 in good health and CMV-seronegative.

The chain combines TRBV19 with TRBJ1-5; D might be TRBD1 (5 bases). The CDR3 extends over 12 amino acids. Germline values: CDR1 LNHDA, CDR2 SQIVND (reference sequence). With 7 bases removed from V and 3 bases from J, the gap between germline ends came to 7 bases. The CDR3 loop is CASNRINQPQHF. The CDR3, as DNA: TGTGCCAGTAACAGGATCAATCAGCCCCAGCATTTT.

The CDR3 here is CASSASQHRGGRTQYF. In DNA, the CDR3 is TGTGCCAGCAGTGCTTCTCAACATCGGGGGGGCCGGACGCAGTATTTT. V and J are TRBV2 and TRBJ2-3; 8 bases agree with TRBD2. The CDR3 consists of 16 residues. Losses at the gene ends were 4 bases for V and 9 bases for J; bases not matched to a gene: 15. Germline V CDR1 and CDR2: SNHLY, FYNNEI.

This sequence joins TRBV30 and TRBJ2-5; 7 nucleotides agree with TRBD1. Losses at the gene ends were 6 bases for V and 3 bases for J; bases not matched to a gene: 7. This CDR3 spans 13 amino acids. In germline, CDR1 is GTSNPN, CDR2 SVGIG (reference sequence). The CDR3 is CACTGVGEETQYF. The DNA for the CDR3 is TGTGCCTGCACAGGGGTCGGGGAAGAGACCCAGTACTTC. The full variable domain, completed using reference TRBV30 and TRBJ2-5, is SQTIHQWPATLVQPVGSPLSLECTVEGTSNPNLYWYRQAAGRGLQLLFYSVGIGQISSEVPQNLSASRPQDRQFILSSKKLLLSDSGFYLCACTGVGEETQYFGPGTRLLVL.

This clone was seen a single time. The J gene is TRBJ1-6, the V gene TRBV19; no clear D. Germline lookup yields CDR1 LNHDA and CDR2 SQIVND (reference sequence). V was cut by 5 bases and J by 0 bases, with 14 bases left in between. This CDR3 has 17 amino acids. CDR3 loop: CASSPPDGSSYNSPLHF. The CDR3 region has the DNA TGTGCCAGTAGTCCTCCGGACGGGAGCTCCTATAATTCACCCCTCCACTTT.

This chain joins TRBV6-5 and TRBJ2-7; TRBD1 agrees at 7 bases. Germline CDR1 and CDR2: MNHEY and SVGAGI. V trimming: 7 bases; J trimming: 3 bases; junction bases outside the gene matches: 9. This CDR3 has 14 amino acids. CDR3 loop: CASTGTTGVYEQYF. The CDR3 DNA reads TGTGCCAGCACGGGGACCACAGGGGTCTACGAGCAGTACTTC.

The V gene is TRBV5-1, the J gene TRBJ2-2, with D possibly being TRBD2 (6 bases). Germline V gene sequence: CDR1 SGHRS, CDR2 YFSETQ. V lost 5 bases to trimming and J lost 3 bases, with 8 bases between them. The CDR3 has 13 amino acids. As DNA, the CDR3 is TGCGCCAGCAGGTGGGAGGACACCGGGGAGCTGTTTTTT. Translated: CASRWEDTGELFF.

This clone was detected only once. The chain has TRBV27 and TRBJ1-6, with D perhaps matching TRBD1 (6 bases). CDR1 is MNHEY and CDR2 is SMNVEV in the germline V gene (reference sequence). Trimming pared 5 bases from V and 7 bases from J, leaving 18 bases between. The CDR3 is 16 residues long. CDR3 loop: CASSLSGTIPNSPLHF. CDR3 bases: TGTGCCAGCAGTCTAAGTGGGACAATTCCGAATTCACCCCTCCACTTT.

The rearrangement uses TRBV7-9 and TRBJ1-1; D remains ambiguous. The CDR3 spans 13 residues. From germline, CDR1 is SEHNR and CDR2 FQNEAQ (reference sequence). The V end lost 0 bases, the J end lost 7 bases, and 9 bases lay between the germline ends. CDR3 protein: CASSLARSSEAFF. The DNA of the CDR3 is TGTGCCAGCAGCTTAGCGAGGTCGAGTGAAGCTTTCTTT.

The V and J genes are TRBV10-3 and TRBJ1-6, with D maybe TRBD1 (6 bases). V dropped 6 bases and J dropped 5 bases, with 14 bases sitting between them. The CDR3 spans 15 residues. Germline V lookup: CDR1 ENHRY, CDR2 SYGVKD. CDR3 nucleotides: TGTGCCATCAGGACAACGGACAGTCATAATTCACCCCTCCACTTT. Protein: CAIRTTDSHNSPLHF.

This clone has more than one count but fewer than ten. As DNA, the CDR3 is TGCGCCAGCAGCCAAGATCCACTGATGAACACTGAAGCTTTCTTT. Its protein product is CASSQDPLMNTEAFF. This rearrangement joins TRBV4-1 to TRBJ1-1; D gene uncertain. This CDR3 has 15 amino acids. Germline V gene data show CDR1 as MGHRA and CDR2 as YSYEKL. The V gene lost 0 bases and the J gene lost 0 bases, with 8 bases spanning the gap.

J is TRBJ2-7 and V is TRBV4-1; weak D call: TRBD2 (6 bases). The CDR3 spans 18 residues. CDR1 is MGHRA, CDR2 YSYEKL, per germline. V lost 3 bases and J lost 6, with 27 bases in between. The CDR3 spells CASSHLTLDREWSGEQYF. CDR3 DNA: TGCGCCAGCAGCCACCTGACGCTAGACCGGGAGTGGTCGGGCGAGCAGTACTTC.

The chain links TRBV7-8 to TRBJ2-1, with D possibly being TRBD2 (6 bases). The CDR3 consists of 15 residues. Germline loops: CDR1 SGHVS, CDR2 FQNEAQ. V was cut by 1 base and J by 4 bases, with 11 bases left in between. CDR3 residues: CASSLDTGTYNEQFF. The DNA of the CDR3 is TGTGCCAGCAGCTTAGATACCGGGACTTACAATGAGCAGTTCTTC.

This chain uses TRBV6-1 with TRBJ2-1; 15 bases map to TRBD2. After removal of 8 bases from V and 7 bases from J, the junction contained 6 bases not matched to a gene. The CDR3 is 15 residues long. Germline V CDR1 and CDR2: MNHNS, SASEGT. CDR3 DNA: TGTGCCAGCGGTGCCGGGACTAGCGGGAGGAATGAGCAGTTCTTC. Translation gives CASGAGTSGRNEQFF.

The chain joins TRBV7-9 to TRBJ1-1; D is uncertain. Trimming removed 5 bases at V and 5 bases at J, with 21 bases between. The germline gives CDR1 SEHNR, CDR2 FQNEAQ (reference sequence). The CDR3 runs 16 residues. This chain's CDR3 is CASSPLPGSENTEAFF. DNA for the CDR3: TGTGCCAGCAGCCCGCTCCCGGGGTCCGAGAATACTGAAGCTTTCTTT.

This chain joins TRBV7-9 and TRBJ1-1; 10 bases match TRBD1. Unmatched junction bases numbered 14, after V lost 4 bases and J lost 0 bases. Germline CDR1 SEHNR, CDR2 FQNEAQ (reference sequence). The CDR3 contains 19 residues. The CDR3 sequence: CASSSDTGTGDYMNTEAFF. Here the CDR3 DNA reads TGTGCCAGCAGCTCGGACACCGGGACAGGGGATTATATGAACACTGAAGCTTTCTTT.

The chain employs TRBV27 and TRBJ1-2; weak D call: TRBD1 (6 bases). The V end lost 2 bases, the J end lost 13 bases, and 20 bases lay between the germline ends. CDR3 length: 14 residues. CDR1 and CDR2 from the germline V gene are MNHEY and SMNVEV (reference sequence). CDR3 sequence reads: CASSLRGQILIATF. Written as DNA, the CDR3 is TGTGCCAGCAGTTTAAGGGGACAAATTTTGATCGCCACCTTC.

This clone turned up a few times. This rearrangement joins TRBV5-6 to TRBJ2-7, with 11 bases identical to TRBD1. Germline-derived CDR1 and CDR2 are SGHDT and YYEEEE. The CDR3 runs 14 residues. The trim removed 9 bases at V and 4 bases at J, leaving 9 bases unmatched. CDR3 loop: CAKMPGQGVYEQYF. CDR3 DNA sequence: TGTGCCAAGATGCCGGGACAGGGGGTATACGAGCAGTACTTC.

A single count supports this clone. This chain links TRBV7-3 with TRBJ2-3, with D possibly being TRBD2 (6 bases). The CDR3 totals 14 residues. From germline, CDR1 is SGHTA and CDR2 FQGTGA. Trimming removed 2 bases at V and 4 bases at J, with 10 bases between. The CDR3 protein is CASSLVGGPDTQYF. The CDR3, as DNA: TGTGCCAGCAGCTTAGTCGGGGGTCCAGATACGCAGTATTTT.

This chain joins TRBV9 and TRBJ2-3, with D unclear. CDR1 SGDLS and CDR2 YYNGEE come from the germline V gene. The V end lost 3 bases, the J end lost 2 bases, and 10 bases lay between the germline ends. The CDR3 has 14 amino acids. Here the CDR3 reads CASSGVAITDTQYF. CDR3 DNA: TGTGCCAGCAGCGGTGTCGCTATCACAGATACGCAGTATTTT.

The chain has TRBV29-1 and TRBJ2-1, with 15 bases identical to TRBD2. Germline V gene data show CDR1 as SQVTM and CDR2 as ANQGSEA. Germline trimming cut 6 bases from V and 7 bases from J; bases unmatched to any gene: 4. This CDR3 has 14 residues. The CDR3 loop is CSVGGTSGRNEQFF. The DNA for the CDR3 is TGCAGCGTGGGGGGGACTAGCGGGAGGAATGAGCAGTTCTTC.

The V and J genes are TRBV10-2 and TRBJ1-4; D is perhaps TRBD1 (5 bases). This CDR3 has 15 residues. Germline CDR1 reads WSHSY; CDR2 reads SAAADI. Trimming stripped 4 bases from V and 0 bases from J, with 9 bases between. Written as DNA, the CDR3 is TGCGCCAGCAGTGCCGGACAAACAACTAATGAAAAACTGTTTTTT. Residues: CASSAGQTTNEKLFF.

V is TRBV4-1 and J is TRBJ2-3; D might be TRBD2 (6 bases). This CDR3 has 15 amino acids. Germline assignment: CDR1 MGHRA and CDR2 YSYEKL. The germline V and J ends were trimmed by 3 bases and 0 bases, with 10 bases remaining between them. The CDR3 sequence: CASSHPGLSTDTQYF. In DNA form, the CDR3 reads TGCGCCAGCAGCCATCCGGGACTGAGCACAGATACGCAGTATTTT.

This chain links TRBV19 with TRBJ1-1; 10 nucleotides line up with TRBD1. The J segment lost 4 bases and the V segment lost 8 bases, leaving 13 bases of the junction unmatched. CDR3 size: 16 residues. CDR1 is LNHDA and CDR2 is SQIVND in the germline V gene (reference sequence). CDR3 sequence: CASSWTGGLLGTEAFF. The CDR3 DNA sequence: TGTGCCAGTTCATGGACAGGGGGTCTCTTGGGCACTGAAGCTTTCTTT.

The gene calls are TRBV5-6 and TRBJ2-7, with D possibly TRBD1 on 5 matching bases. Deletions cut 5 bases from V and 0 bases from J, with 15 bases between. The CDR3 extends over 15 amino acids. Germline CDR1 is SGHDT and CDR2 is YYEEEE. The CDR3 loop reads CASSSARESSYEQYF. The CDR3 DNA reads TGTGCCAGCAGTTCCGCCAGGGAAAGCTCCTACGAGCAGTACTTC.

The V gene is TRBV19, the J gene TRBJ2-2; D is possibly TRBD1 (5 bases). Per germline, CDR1 LNHDA and CDR2 SQIVND (reference sequence). This CDR3 has 14 amino acids. Between the trimmed V and J ends, which lost 7 bases and 0 bases, there was a span of 9 bases. The CDR3 loop is CASNGRANTGELFF. The CDR3 DNA reads as TGTGCCAGTAACGGCAGGGCGAACACCGGGGAGCTGTTTTTT.

This sequence joins TRBV7-2 and TRBJ2-1; D might be TRBD1 (6 bases). Germline CDR1 SGHTA, CDR2 FQGNSA. V lost 3 bases and J 4 bases, leaving 13 bases between the germline ends. The CDR3 runs to 15 residues. The CDR3 nucleotides are TGTGCCAGCAGCTTTGGTGGGACAAGTTACAATGAGCAGTTCTTC. Its protein is CASSFGGTSYNEQFF.

The rearrangement uses TRBV25-1 and TRBJ2-5; TRBD2 matches 7 bases. CDR1 is MGHDK, CDR2 SYGVNS, per germline. The CDR3 is 10 amino acids. V lost 4 bases, J lost 10 bases, and 0 bases stayed unmatched. CDR3 sequence: CASSGGGQYF. Here the CDR3 DNA reads TGTGCCAGCAGTGGGGGGGGCCAGTACTTC. The full variable domain, with the rest looked up from reference TRBV25-1 and TRBJ2-5, is EADIYQTPRYLVIGTGKKITLECSQTMGHDKMYWYQQDPGMELHLIHYSYGVNSTEKGDLSSESTVSRIRTEHFPLTLESARPSHTSQYLCASSGGGQYFGPGTRLLVL.

The chain employs TRBV5-8 and TRBJ2-1; a weak D match, TRBD2 (5 bases). Per germline, CDR1 SGHTS and CDR2 YDEGEE. Trimming took 1 base from V and 5 from J, leaving 13 bases between them. The CDR3 extends over 15 amino acids. In DNA form, the CDR3 reads TGTGCCAGCAGCTTGACTAGTAGGCCCAACAATGAGCAGTTCTTC. This codes for CASSLTSRPNNEQFF.

The chain joins TRBV2 to TRBJ2-5, with D tentatively TRBD1 (5 bases). The CDR3 sequence is 13 residues long. In germline, CDR1 is SNHLY, CDR2 FYNNEI. V gave up 8 bases and J gave up 1 base, with 11 bases separating them. CDR3 DNA: TGTGCCAGCGTTGTTCAGGGCCAAGAGACCCAGTACTTC. As protein: CASVVQGQETQYF.

The chain carries TRBV5-3 and TRBJ1-6, with D maybe TRBD1 (6 bases). TRBV5-3 is annotated as an ORF whose role is uncertain. Between the trimmed V and J ends, which lost 3 bases and 5 bases, there was a span of 9 bases. This CDR3 spans 14 amino acids. CDR3 protein: CARSCRQDNSPLHF. DNA of the CDR3: TGTGCCAGAAGCTGTCGACAGGATAATTCACCCCTCCACTTT.